This T cell receptor beta chain is drawn from a study of blood T cell repertoires in COVID-19. Across the study: Italy, Spain and the United States were the sources of the convalescent and acute COVID-19 samples. PBMCs, B-cell-depleted T cells, or T cells provided the cDNA or gDNA that made up the material.

Ages ranged from about 18 to 89 years, with residence in 24 US areas. The CDR3 sequence is 16 residues long. The J segment lost 0 bases and the V segment lost 5 bases, leaving 9 bases of the junction unmatched. Germline CDR1 is SQVTM and CDR2 is ANQGSEA. This clone occurred a few times. Original methodology: Reference gene primer amplification yielded estimated nucleated cell counts. Sequenced by immunoSEQ multiplex PCR; TCRdb stores in-frame clones only, minus some. That table supplies the V and J calls and clone size; D and trimming were determined from the DNA. The sample includes 280,000 or so clones, 90% of them seen just once.

The sequenced sample was PBMCs or T cells enriched from blood (not recorded which). This rearrangement joins TRBV29-1 to TRBJ2-2; TRBD1 agrees at 7 bases. The receptor was derived from a woman aged 18-29 years with acute COVID-19. In DNA form, the CDR3 reads TGCAGCGTTACAGTCATGGACAGGACGAACACCGGGGAGCTGTTTTTT. It yields the protein CSVTVMDRTNTGELFF.